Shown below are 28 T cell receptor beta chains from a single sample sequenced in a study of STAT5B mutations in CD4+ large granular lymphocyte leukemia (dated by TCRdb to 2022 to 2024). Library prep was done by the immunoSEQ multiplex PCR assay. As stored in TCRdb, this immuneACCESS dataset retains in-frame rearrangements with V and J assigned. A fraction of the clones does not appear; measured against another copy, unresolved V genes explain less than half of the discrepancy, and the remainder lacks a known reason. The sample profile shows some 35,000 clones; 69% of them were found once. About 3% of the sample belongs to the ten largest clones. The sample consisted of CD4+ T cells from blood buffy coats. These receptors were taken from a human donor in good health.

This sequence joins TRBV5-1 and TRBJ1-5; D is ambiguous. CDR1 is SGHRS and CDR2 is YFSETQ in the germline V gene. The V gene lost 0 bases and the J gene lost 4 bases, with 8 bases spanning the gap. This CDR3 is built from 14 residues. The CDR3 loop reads CASSLDGGNQPQHF. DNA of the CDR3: TGCGCCAGCAGCTTGGACGGAGGGAATCAGCCCCAGCATTTT.

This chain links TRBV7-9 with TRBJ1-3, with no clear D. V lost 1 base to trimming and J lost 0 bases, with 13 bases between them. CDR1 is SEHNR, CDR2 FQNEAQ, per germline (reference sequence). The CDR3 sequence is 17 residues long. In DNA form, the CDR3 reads TGTGCCAGCAGCTTAGTCCTGAGCTCCGTCTCTGGAAACACCATATATTTT. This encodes CASSLVLSSVSGNTIYF. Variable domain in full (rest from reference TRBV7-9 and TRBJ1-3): DTGVSQNPRHKITKRGQNVTFRCDPISEHNRLYWYRQTLGQGPEFLTYFQNEAQLEKSRLLSDRFSAERPKGSFSTLEIQRTEQGDSAMYLCASSLVLSSVSGNTIYFGEGSWLTVV.

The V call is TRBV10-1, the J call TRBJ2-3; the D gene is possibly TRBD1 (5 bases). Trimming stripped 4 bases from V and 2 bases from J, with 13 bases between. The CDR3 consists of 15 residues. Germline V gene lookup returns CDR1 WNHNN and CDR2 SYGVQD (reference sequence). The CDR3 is CASSVGRGTTDTQYF. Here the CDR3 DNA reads TGCGCCAGCAGTGTGGGTAGGGGAACCACAGATACGCAGTATTTT.

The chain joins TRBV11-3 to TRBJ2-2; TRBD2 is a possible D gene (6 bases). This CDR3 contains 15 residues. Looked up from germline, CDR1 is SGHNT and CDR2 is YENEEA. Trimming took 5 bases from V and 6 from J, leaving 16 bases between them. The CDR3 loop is CASSPTGTQAGELFF. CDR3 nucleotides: TGTGCCAGCAGCCCGACGGGGACTCAGGCCGGGGAGCTGTTTTTT.

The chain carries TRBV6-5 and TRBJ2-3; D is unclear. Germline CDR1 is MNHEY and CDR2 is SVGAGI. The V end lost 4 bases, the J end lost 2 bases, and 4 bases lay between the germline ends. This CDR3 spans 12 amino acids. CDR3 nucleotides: TGTGCCAGCAGTTTCGACACAGATACGCAGTATTTT. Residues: CASSFDTDTQYF.

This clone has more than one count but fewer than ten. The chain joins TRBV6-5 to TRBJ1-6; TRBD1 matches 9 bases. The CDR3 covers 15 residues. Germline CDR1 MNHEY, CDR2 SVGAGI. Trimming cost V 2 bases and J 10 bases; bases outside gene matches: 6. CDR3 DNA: TGTGCCAGCAGTTACGAGGACAGGGGTGGATCACCCCTCCACTTT. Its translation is CASSYEDRGGSPLHF.

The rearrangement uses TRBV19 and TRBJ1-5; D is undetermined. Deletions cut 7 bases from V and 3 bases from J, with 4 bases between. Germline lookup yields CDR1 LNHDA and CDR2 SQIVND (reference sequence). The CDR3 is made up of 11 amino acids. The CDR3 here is CASKTNQPQHF. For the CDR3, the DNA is TGTGCCAGTAAGACCAATCAGCCCCAGCATTTT.

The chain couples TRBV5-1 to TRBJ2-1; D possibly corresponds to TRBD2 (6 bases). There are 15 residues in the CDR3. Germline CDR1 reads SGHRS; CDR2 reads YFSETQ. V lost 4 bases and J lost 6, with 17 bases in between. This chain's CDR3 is CASSLRDGGSNEQFF. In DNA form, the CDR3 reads TGCGCCAGCAGCCTCCGGGACGGGGGATCCAATGAGCAGTTCTTC.

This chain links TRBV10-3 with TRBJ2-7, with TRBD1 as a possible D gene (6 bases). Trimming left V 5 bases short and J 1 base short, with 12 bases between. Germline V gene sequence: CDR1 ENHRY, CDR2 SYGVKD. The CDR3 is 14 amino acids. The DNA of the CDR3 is TGTGCCATCAGTACAGGGAGAAGTTCCTACGAGCAGTACTTC. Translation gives CAISTGRSSYEQYF.

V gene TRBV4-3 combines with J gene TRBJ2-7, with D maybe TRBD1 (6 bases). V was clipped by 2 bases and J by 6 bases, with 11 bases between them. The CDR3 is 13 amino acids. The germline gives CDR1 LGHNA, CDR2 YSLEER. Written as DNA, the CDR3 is TGCGCCAGCAGCCAAAGCCCCAGGGGCGAGCAGTACTTC. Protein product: CASSQSPRGEQYF.

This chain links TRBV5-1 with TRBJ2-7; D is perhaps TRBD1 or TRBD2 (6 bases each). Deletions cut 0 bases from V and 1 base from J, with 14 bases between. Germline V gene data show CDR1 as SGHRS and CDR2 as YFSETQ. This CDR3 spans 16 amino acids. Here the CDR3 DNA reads TGCGCCAGCAGCTTGGGATGGAGGGGGAATTCCTACGAGCAGTACTTC. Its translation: CASSLGWRGNSYEQYF.

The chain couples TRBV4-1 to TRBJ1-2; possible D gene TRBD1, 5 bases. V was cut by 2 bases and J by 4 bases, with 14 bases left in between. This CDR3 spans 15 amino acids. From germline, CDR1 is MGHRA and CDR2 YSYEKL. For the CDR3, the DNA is TGCGCCAGCAGCCAAATCCCCCAGGGTGGCTATGGCTACACCTTC. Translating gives CASSQIPQGGYGYTF.

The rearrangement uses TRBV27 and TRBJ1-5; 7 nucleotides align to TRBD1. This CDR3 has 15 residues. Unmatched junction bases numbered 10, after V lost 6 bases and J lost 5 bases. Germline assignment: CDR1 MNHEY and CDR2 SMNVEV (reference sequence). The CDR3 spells CASSPEGAGDQPQHF. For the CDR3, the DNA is TGTGCCAGCAGCCCAGAGGGGGCGGGCGATCAGCCCCAGCATTTT.

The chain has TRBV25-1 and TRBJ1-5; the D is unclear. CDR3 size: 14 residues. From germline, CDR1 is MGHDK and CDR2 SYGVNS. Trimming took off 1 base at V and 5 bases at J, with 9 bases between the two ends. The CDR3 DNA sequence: TGTGCCAGCAGTGAATTTACCCTGGATCAGCCCCAGCATTTT. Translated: CASSEFTLDQPQHF.

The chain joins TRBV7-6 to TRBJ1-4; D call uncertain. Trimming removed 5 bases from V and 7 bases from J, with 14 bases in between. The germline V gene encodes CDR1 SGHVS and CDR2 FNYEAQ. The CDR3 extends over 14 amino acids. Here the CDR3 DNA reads TGTGCCAGCAGCCGGACCTCCCGTGGTGAAAAACTGTTTTTT. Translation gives CASSRTSRGEKLFF.

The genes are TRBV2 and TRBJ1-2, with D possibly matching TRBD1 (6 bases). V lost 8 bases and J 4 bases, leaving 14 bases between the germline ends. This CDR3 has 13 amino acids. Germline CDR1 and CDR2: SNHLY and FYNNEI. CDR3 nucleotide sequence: TGTGCCAGCCTGGCACAGGGCGGCTATGGCTACACCTTC. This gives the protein CASLAQGGYGYTF.

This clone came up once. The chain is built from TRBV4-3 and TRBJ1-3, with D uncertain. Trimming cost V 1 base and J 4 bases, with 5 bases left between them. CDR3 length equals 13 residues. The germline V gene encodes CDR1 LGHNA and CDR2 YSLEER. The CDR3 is CASSQAEGNTIYF. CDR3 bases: TGCGCCAGCAGCCAAGCTGAGGGAAACACCATATATTTT.

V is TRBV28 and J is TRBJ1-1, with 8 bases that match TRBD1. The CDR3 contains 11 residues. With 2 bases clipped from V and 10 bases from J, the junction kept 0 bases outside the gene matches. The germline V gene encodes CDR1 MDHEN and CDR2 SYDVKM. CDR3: CASSLTGGAFF. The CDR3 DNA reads TGTGCCAGCAGTTTAACAGGGGGAGCTTTCTTT.

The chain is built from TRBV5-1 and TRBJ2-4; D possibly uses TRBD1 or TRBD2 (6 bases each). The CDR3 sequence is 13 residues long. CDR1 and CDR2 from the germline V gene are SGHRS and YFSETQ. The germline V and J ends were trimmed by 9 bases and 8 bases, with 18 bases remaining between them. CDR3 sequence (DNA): TGCGCCACCCGTAGGGGGGCTTTGGACATTCAGTACTTC. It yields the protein CATRRGALDIQYF.

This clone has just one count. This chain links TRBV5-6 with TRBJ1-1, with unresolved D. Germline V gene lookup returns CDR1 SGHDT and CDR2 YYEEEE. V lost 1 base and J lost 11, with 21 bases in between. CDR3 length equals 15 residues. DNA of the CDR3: TGTGCCAGCAGCTTGACTACCATGGGGAGTGGCTCGGCTTTCTTT. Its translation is CASSLTTMGSGSAFF.

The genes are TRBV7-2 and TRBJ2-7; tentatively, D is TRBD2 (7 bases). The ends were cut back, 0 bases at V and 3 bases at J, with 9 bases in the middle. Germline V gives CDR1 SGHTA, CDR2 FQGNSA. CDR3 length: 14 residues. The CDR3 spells CASSLAGGLYEQYF. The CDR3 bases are TGTGCCAGCAGCTTAGCGGGGGGGCTCTACGAGCAGTACTTC.

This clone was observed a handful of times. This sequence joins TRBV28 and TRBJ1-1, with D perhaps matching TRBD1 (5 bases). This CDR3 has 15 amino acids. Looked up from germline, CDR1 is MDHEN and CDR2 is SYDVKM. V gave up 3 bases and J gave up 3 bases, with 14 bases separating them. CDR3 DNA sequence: TGTGCCAGCAGTTTGGGGGGGGTAATTTACACTGAAGCTTTCTTT. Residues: CASSLGGVIYTEAFF.

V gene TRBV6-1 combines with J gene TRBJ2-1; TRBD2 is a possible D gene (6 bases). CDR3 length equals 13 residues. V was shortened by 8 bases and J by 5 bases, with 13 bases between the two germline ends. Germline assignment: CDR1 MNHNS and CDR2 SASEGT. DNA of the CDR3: TGTGCCAGCCAGCCTAGCGCGCACAATGAGCAGTTCTTC. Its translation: CASQPSAHNEQFF.

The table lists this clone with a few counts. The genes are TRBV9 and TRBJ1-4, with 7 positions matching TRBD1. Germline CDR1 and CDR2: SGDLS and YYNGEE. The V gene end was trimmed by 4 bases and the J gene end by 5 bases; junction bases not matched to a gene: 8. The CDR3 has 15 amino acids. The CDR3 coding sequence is TGTGCCAGCAGCTTAAACCCGACAGGGAATGAAAAACTGTTTTTT. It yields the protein CASSLNPTGNEKLFF.

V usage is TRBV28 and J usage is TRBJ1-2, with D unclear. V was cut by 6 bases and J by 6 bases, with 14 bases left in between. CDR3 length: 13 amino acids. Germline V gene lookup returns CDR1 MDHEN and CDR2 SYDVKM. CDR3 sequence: CASRLGRNNGYTF. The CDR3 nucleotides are TGTGCCAGCAGACTTGGCAGAAATAATGGCTACACCTTC.

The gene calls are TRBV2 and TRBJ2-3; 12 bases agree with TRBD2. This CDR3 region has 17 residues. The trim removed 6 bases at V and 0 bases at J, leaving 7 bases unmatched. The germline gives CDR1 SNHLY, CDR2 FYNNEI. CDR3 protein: CASRTSGGLRSTDTQYF. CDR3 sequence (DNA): TGTGCCAGCAGGACTAGCGGGGGATTGAGAAGCACAGATACGCAGTATTTT.

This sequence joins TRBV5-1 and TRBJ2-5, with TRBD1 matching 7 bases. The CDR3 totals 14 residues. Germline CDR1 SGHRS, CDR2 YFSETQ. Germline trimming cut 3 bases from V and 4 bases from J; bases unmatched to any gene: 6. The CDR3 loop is CASSSTGLTETQYF. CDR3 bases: TGCGCCAGCAGCTCGACAGGGTTAACAGAGACCCAGTACTTC.

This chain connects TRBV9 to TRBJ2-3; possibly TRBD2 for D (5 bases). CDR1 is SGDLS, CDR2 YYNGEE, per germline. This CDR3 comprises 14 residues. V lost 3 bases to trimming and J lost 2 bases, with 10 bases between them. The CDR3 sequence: CASSDRLHTDTQYF. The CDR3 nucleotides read TGTGCCAGCAGCGATCGACTACACACAGATACGCAGTATTTT.